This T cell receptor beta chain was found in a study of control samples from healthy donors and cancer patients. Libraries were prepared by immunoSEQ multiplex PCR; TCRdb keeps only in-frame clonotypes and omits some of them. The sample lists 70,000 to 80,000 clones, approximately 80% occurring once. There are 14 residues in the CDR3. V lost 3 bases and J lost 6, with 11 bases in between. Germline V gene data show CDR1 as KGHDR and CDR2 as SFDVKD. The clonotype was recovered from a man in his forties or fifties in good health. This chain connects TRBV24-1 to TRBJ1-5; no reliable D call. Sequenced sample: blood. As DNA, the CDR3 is TGTGCCACCAGTGATCGGGGTTTGGTTCAGCCCCAGCATTTT. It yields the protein CATSDRGLVQPQHF.